This TCR beta chain was profiled in a study of blood T cell repertoires in COVID-19. In this sample, this clone turned up a few times. Under the authors' procedure: How many nucleated cells were present was estimated from reference gene primer amplification. Assay: immunoSEQ multiplex PCR; the TCRdb copy retains only in-frame clones and omits some. Clonal size and the V and J genes are those of that table, whereas D and trimming came from the DNA. The profile shows roughly 380,000 clones, roughly nine tenths of them singletons. Ages ranged from roughly 18 to 100 years, with residence in 24 US areas. The specimen sequenced was PBMCs or T cells enriched from blood (not recorded which). The sequence was collected from a woman aged 25 to 45 who had recovered from COVID-19.

As DNA, the CDR3 is TGTGCCACCAGTGATCAACTAGCTGGGGCATACAATGAGCAGTTCTTC. Translation gives CATSDQLAGAYNEQFF. The chain combines TRBV24-1 with TRBJ2-1; TRBD2 might be the D (6 bases). Germline CDR1 reads KGHDR; CDR2 reads SFDVKD. V gave up 3 bases and J gave up 4 bases, with 15 bases separating them. The CDR3 extends over 16 amino acids.